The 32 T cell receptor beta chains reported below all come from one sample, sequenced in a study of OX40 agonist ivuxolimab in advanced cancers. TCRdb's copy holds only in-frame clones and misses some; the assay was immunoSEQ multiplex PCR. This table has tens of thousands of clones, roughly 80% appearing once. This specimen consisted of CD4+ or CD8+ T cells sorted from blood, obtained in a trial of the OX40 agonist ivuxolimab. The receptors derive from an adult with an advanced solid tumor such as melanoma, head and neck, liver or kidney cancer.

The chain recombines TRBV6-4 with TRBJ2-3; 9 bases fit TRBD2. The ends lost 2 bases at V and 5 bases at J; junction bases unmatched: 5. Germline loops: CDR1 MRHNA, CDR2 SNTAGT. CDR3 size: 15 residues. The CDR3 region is CASSDEAGGGDTQYF. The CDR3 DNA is TGTGCCAGCAGTGACGAGGCGGGAGGGGGAGATACGCAGTATTTT.

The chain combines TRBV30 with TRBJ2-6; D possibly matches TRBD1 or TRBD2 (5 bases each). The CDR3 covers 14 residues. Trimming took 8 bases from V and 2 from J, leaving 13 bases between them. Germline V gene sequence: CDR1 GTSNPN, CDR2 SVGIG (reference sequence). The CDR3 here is CARDRDPGANVLTF. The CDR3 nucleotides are TGTGCCCGGGACCGCGACCCTGGGGCCAACGTCCTGACTTTC.

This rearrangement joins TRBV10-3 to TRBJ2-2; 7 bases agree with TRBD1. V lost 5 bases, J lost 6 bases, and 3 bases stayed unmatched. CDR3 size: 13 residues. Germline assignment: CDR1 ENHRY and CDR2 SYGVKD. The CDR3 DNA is TGTGCCATCAGTACAGGGGAATCCGGGGAGCTGTTTTTT. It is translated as CAISTGESGELFF.

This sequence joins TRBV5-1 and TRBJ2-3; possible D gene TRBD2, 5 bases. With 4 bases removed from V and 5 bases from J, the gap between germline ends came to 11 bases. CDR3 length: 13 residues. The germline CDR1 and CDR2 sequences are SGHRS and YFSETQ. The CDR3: CASSPTRGDTQYF. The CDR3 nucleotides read TGCGCCAGCAGCCCTACACGGGGAGATACGCAGTATTTT.

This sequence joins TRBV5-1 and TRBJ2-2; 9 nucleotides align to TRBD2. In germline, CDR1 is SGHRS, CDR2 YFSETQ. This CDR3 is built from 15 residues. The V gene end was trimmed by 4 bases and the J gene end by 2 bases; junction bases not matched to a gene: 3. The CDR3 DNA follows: TGCGCCAGCAGCATGACTAGCGGTAACACCGGGGAGCTGTTTTTT. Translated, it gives CASSMTSGNTGELFF.

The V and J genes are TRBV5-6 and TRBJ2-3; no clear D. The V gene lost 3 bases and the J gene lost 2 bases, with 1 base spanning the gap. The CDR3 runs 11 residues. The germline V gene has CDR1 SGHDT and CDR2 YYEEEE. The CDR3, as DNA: TGTGCCAGCAGCTACACAGATACGCAGTATTTT. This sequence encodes CASSYTDTQYF.

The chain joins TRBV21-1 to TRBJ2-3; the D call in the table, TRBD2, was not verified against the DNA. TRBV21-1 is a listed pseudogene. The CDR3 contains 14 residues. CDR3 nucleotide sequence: TGTGCCAGCAGCATGGGCGGAGGGGCAGATACGCAGTATTTT. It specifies CASSMGGGADTQYF.

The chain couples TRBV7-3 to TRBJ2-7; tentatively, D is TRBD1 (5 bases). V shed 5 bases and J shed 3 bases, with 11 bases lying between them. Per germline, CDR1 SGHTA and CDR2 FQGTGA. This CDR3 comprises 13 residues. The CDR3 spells CASSPDTSYEQYF. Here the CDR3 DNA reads TGTGCCAGCAGCCCGGACACCAGCTACGAGCAGTACTTC.

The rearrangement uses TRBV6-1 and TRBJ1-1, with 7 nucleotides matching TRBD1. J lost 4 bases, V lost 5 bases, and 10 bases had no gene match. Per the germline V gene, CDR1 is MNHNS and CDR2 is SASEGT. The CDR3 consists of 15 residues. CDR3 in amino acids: CASSPLGQGGTEAFF. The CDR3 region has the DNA TGTGCCAGCAGTCCCCTCGGGCAGGGGGGCACTGAAGCTTTCTTT.

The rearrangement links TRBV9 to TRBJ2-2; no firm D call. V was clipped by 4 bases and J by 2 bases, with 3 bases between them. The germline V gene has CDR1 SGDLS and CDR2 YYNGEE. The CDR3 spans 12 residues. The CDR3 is CASSLNTGELFF. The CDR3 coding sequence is TGTGCCAGCAGCCTAAACACCGGGGAGCTGTTTTTT.

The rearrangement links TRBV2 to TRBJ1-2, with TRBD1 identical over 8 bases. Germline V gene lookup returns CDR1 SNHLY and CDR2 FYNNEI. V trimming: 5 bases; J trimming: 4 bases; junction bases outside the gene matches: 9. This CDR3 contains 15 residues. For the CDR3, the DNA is TGTGCCAGCAGTATTCCGGGACAGGCGTCCTATGGCTACACCTTC. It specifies CASSIPGQASYGYTF. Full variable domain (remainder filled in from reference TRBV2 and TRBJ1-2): EPEVTQTPSHQVTQMGQEVILRCVPISNHLYFYWYRQILGQKVEFLVSFYNNEISEKSEIFDDQFSVERPDGSNFTLKIRSTKLEDSAMYFCASSIPGQASYGYTFGSGTRLTVV.

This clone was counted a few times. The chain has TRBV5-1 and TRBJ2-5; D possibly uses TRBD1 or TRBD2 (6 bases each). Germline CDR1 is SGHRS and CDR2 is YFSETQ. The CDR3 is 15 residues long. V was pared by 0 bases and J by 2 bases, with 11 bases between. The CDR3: CASSLGQGGQETQYF. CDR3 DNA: TGCGCCAGCAGCTTGGGTCAAGGGGGGCAAGAGACCCAGTACTTC.

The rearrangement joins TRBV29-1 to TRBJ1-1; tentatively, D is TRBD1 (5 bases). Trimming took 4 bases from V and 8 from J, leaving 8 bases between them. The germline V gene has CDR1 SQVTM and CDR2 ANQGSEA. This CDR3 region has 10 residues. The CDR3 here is CSVAQGEAFF. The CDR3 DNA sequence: TGCAGCGTTGCCCAGGGAGAAGCTTTCTTT. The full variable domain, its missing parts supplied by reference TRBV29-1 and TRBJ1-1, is SAVISQKPSRDICQRGTSLTIQCQVDSQVTMMFWYRQQPGQSLTLIATANQGSEATYESGFVIDKFPISRPNLTFSTLTVSNMSPEDSSIYLCSVAQGEAFFGQGTRLTVV.

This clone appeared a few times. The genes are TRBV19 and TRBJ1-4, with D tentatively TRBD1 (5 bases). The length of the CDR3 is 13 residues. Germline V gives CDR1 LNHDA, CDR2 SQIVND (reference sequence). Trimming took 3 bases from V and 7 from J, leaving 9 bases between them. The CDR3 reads CASSIREGEKLFF. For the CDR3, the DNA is TGTGCCAGTAGTATCAGGGAGGGTGAAAAACTGTTTTTT.

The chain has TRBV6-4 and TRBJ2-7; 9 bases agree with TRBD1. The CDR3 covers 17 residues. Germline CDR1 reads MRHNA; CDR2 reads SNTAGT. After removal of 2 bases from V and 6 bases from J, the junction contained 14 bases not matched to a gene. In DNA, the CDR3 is TGTGCCAGCAGTGACGGATTTTTCAAGGACAGGGGTCTCGAGCAGTACTTC. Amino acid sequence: CASSDGFFKDRGLEQYF.

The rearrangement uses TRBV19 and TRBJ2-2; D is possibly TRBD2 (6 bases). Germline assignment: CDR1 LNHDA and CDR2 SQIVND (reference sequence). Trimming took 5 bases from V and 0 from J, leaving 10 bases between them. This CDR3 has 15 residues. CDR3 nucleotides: TGTGCCAGTAGTGAGCGGGCGACGAACACCGGGGAGCTGTTTTTT. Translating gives CASSERATNTGELFF.

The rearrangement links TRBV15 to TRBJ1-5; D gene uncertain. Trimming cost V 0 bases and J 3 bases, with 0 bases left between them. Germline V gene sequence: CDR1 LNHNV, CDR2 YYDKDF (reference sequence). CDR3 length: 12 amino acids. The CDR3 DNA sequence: TGTGCCACCAGCAGAGACAATCAGCCCCAGCATTTT. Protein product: CATSRDNQPQHF.

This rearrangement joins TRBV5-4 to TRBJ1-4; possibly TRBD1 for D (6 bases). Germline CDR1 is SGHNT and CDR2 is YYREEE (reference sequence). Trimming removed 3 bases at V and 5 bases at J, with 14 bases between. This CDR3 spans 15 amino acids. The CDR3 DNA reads TGTGCCAGCAGCTCCGGGACAATTACCAATGAAAAACTGTTTTTT. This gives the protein CASSSGTITNEKLFF. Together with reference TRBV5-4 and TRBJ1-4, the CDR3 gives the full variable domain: ETGVTQSPTHLIKTRGQQVTLRCSSQSGHNTVSWYQQALGQGPQFIFQYYREEENGRGNFPPRFSGLQFPNYSSELNVNALELDDSALYLCASSSGTITNEKLFFGSGTQLSVL.

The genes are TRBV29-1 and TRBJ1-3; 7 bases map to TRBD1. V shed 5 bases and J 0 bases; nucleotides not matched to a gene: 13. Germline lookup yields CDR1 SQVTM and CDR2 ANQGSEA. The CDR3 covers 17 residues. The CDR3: CSVPGQAFGLSGNTIYF. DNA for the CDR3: TGCAGCGTTCCCGGACAGGCTTTCGGCCTCTCTGGAAACACCATATATTTT.

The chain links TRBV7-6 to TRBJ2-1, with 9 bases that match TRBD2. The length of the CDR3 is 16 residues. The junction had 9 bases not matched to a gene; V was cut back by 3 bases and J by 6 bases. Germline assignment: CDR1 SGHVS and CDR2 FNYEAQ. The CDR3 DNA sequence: TGTGCCAGCAGCTTCAGCGGGAGGAGTCTAGGCAATGAGCAGTTCTTC. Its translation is CASSFSGRSLGNEQFF.

The CDR3 spells CASSDRGGNTEAFF. The DNA for the CDR3 is TGTGCCAGTAGTGACAGGGGGGGAAACACTGAAGCTTTCTTT. This chain joins TRBV19 and TRBJ1-1, with 9 nucleotides matching TRBD1. The junction had 3 bases not matched to a gene; V was cut back by 5 bases and J by 2 bases. The CDR3 spans 14 residues. CDR1 is LNHDA, CDR2 SQIVND, per germline (reference sequence).

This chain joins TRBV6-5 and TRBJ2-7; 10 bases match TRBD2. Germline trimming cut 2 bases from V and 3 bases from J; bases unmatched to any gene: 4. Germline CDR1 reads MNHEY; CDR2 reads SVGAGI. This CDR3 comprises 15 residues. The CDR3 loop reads CASSYQQRGGYEQYF. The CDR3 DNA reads TGTGCCAGCAGTTACCAGCAGCGGGGGGGCTACGAGCAGTACTTC.

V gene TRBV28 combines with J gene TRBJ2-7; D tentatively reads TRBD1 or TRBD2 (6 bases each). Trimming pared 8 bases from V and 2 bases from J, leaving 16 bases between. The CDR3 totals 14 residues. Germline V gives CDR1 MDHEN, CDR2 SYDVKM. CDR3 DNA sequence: TGTGCCAGCCTCAGAGGGGGGCCGGCCTACGAGCAGTACTTC. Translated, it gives CASLRGGPAYEQYF.

The CDR3 nucleotides are TGTGCCAGCAGCGAGGGGGGTCTGAGCCATCAGCCCCAGCATTTT. This encodes CASSEGGLSHQPQHF. This chain uses TRBV9 with TRBJ1-5; D is perhaps TRBD1 (6 bases). Germline V CDR1 and CDR2: SGDLS, YYNGEE. The ends were cut back, 3 bases at V and 5 bases at J, with 15 bases in the middle. CDR3 length: 15 residues.

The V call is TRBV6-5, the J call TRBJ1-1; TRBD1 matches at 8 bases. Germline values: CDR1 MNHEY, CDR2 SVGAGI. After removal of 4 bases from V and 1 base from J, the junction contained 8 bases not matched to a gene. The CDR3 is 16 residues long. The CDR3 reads CASSLKTGVGNTEAFF. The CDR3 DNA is TGTGCCAGCAGTTTAAAGACAGGGGTGGGGAACACTGAAGCTTTCTTT.

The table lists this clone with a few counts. CDR3 sequence (DNA): TGTGCCAGCAGCGGAAGCGGGGCAGGGGATACGCAGTATTTT. This sequence encodes CASSGSGAGDTQYF. The chain links TRBV7-6 to TRBJ2-3; the match to TRBD2 covers 7 bases. The CDR3 is 14 residues long. Germline CDR1 reads SGHVS; CDR2 reads FNYEAQ. The ends lost 5 bases at V and 6 bases at J; junction bases unmatched: 8.

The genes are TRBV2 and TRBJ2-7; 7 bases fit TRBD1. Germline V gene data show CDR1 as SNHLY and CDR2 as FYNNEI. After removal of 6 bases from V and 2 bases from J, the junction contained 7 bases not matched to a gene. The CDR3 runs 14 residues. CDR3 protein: CASRKGQGAYEQYF. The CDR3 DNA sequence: TGTGCCAGCAGAAAAGGGCAGGGGGCCTACGAGCAGTACTTC.

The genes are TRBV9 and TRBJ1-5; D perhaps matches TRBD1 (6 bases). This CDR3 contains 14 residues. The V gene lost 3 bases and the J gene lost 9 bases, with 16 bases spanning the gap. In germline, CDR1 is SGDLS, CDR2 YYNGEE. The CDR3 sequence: CASSARQERSPQHF. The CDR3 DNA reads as TGTGCCAGCAGCGCAAGACAGGAGAGATCGCCCCAGCATTTT. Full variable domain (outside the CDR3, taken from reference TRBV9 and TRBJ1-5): DSGVTQTPKHLITATGQRVTLRCSPRSGDLSVYWYQQSLDQGLQFLIQYYNGEERAKGNILERFSAQQFPDLHSELNLSSLELGDSALYFCASSARQERSPQHFGDGTRLSIL.

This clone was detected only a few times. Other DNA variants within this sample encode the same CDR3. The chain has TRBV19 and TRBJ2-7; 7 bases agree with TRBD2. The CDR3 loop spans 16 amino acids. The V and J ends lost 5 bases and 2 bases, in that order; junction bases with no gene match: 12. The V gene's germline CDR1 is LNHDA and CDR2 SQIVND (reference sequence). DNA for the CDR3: TGTGCCAGTAGTGGGACCGGGACTAAGCCGACCTACGAGCAGTACTTC. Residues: CASSGTGTKPTYEQYF.

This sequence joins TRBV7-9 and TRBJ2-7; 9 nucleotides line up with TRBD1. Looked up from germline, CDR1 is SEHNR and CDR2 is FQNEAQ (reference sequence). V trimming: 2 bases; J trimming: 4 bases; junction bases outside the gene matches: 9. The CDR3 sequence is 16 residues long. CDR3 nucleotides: TGTGCCAGCAGCTTATGGTCCAGGACAGGGGTATACGAGCAGTACTTC. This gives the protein CASSLWSRTGVYEQYF. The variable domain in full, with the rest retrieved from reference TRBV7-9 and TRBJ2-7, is DTGVSQNPRHKITKRGQNVTFRCDPISEHNRLYWYRQTLGQGPEFLTYFQNEAQLEKSRLLSDRFSAERPKGSFSTLEIQRTEQGDSAMYLCASSLWSRTGVYEQYFGPGTRLTVT.

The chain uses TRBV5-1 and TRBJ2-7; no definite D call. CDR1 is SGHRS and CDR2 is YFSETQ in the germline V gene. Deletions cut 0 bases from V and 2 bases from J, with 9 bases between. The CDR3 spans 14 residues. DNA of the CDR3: TGCGCCAGCAGCTTGGTGCCGCCCCCCTACGAGCAGTACTTC. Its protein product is CASSLVPPPYEQYF. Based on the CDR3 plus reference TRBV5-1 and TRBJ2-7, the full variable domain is KAGVTQTPRYLIKTRGQQVTLSCSPISGHRSVSWYQQTPGQGLQFLFEYFSETQRNKGNFPGRFSGRQFSNSRSEMNVSTLELGDSALYLCASSLVPPPYEQYFGPGTRLTVT.

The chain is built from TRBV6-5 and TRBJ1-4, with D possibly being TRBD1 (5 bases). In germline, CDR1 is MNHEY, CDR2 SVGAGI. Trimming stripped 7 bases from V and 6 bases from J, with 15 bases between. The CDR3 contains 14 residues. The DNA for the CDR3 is TGTGCCAGCAAAACGGGGGGGAGAGATGAAAAACTGTTTTTT. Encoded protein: CASKTGGRDEKLFF.